The 25 T cell receptor beta chains in this list originate from one sample, sequenced in a study of technical replicates of blood from a few donors. Libraries were prepared by immunoSEQ multiplex PCR; TCRdb keeps only in-frame clonotypes and omits some of them. The profile shows some 11,000 clones, approximately 94% of them singletons. Sequenced: PBMCs. Receptors were obtained from a human donor in good health.

The V call is TRBV7-9, the J call TRBJ1-1; no reliable D call. V was clipped by 5 bases and J by 0 bases, with 7 bases between them. The germline V gene encodes CDR1 SEHNR and CDR2 FQNEAQ (reference sequence). The CDR3 has 13 amino acids. The CDR3 DNA reads as TGTGCCAGCAGCCTACAGCTGAACACTGAAGCTTTCTTT. It codes for CASSLQLNTEAFF.

This sequence joins TRBV6-1 and TRBJ1-3; 7 bases line up with TRBD1. Germline CDR1 is MNHNS and CDR2 is SASEGT. The CDR3 is 15 residues long. J was trimmed by 0 bases and V by 5 bases; bases with no gene match: 4. CDR3: CASSLTGTSGNTIYF. CDR3 nucleotide sequence: TGTGCCAGCAGTTTGACAGGGACCTCTGGAAACACCATATATTTT.

The chain couples TRBV19 to TRBJ1-1, with 8 bases aligning to TRBD1. The V and J ends lost 7 bases and 1 base, in that order; junction bases with no gene match: 5. Germline values: CDR1 LNHDA, CDR2 SQIVND (reference sequence). The CDR3 covers 14 residues. In DNA, the CDR3 is TGTGCCAGTAAGCCTCAGGGGGCGAACACTGAAGCTTTCTTT. It codes for CASKPQGANTEAFF. The full variable domain, in which reference TRBV19 and TRBJ1-1 provide the parts outside the CDR3, is DGGITQSPKYLFRKEGQNVTLSCEQNLNHDAMYWYRQDPGQGLRLIYYSQIVNDFQKGDIAEGYSVSREKKESFPLTVTSAQKNPTAFYLCASKPQGANTEAFFGQGTRLTVV.

This chain links TRBV10-2 with TRBJ2-3; 11 bases map to TRBD2. The CDR3 covers 16 residues. Germline V gene data show CDR1 as WSHSY and CDR2 as SAAADI. With 4 bases clipped from V and 1 base from J, the junction kept 4 bases outside the gene matches. The chain's CDR3 is CASSVWTSGRTDTQYF. In nucleotides, the CDR3 is TGCGCCAGCAGTGTATGGACTAGCGGGCGCACAGATACGCAGTATTTT.

The V and J genes are TRBV28 and TRBJ2-7, with 7 bases identical to TRBD1. CDR1 and CDR2 (germline): MDHEN, SYDVKM. V lost 6 bases to trimming and J lost 1 base; unmatched junction nucleotides: 9. The CDR3 spans 15 residues. CDR3 region: CASSRTGTVSYEQYF. The CDR3 coding sequence is TGTGCCAGCAGCAGAACCGGGACAGTTTCCTACGAGCAGTACTTC.

The V call is TRBV29-1, the J call TRBJ2-5; the D gene is possibly TRBD2 (6 bases). The CDR3 is made up of 13 amino acids. The V gene's germline CDR1 is SQVTM and CDR2 ANQGSEA. The V end lost 7 bases, the J end lost 10 bases, and 22 bases lay between the germline ends. The CDR3 here is CSASVSGTGDQYF. DNA of the CDR3: TGCAGCGCGAGTGTTAGCGGAACTGGGGACCAGTACTTC. The full variable domain, rest sourced from reference TRBV29-1 and TRBJ2-5, is SAVISQKPSRDICQRGTSLTIQCQVDSQVTMMFWYRQQPGQSLTLIATANQGSEATYESGFVIDKFPISRPNLTFSTLTVSNMSPEDSSIYLCSASVSGTGDQYFGPGTRLLVL.

The DNA for the CDR3 is TGTGCCAGCAGCACGGGAGGGACAGTTGACCAAGAGACCCAGTACTTC. Translating gives CASSTGGTVDQETQYF. This chain joins TRBV2 and TRBJ2-5, with a weak D call TRBD2 (8 bases). The CDR3 consists of 16 residues. Deletions cut 6 bases from V and 0 bases from J, with 17 bases between. The V gene's germline CDR1 is SNHLY and CDR2 FYNNEI.

V usage is TRBV30 and J usage is TRBJ2-1; a possible D gene is TRBD2 (5 bases). CDR3 length: 11 residues. The V gene lost 3 bases and the J gene lost 5 bases, with 5 bases spanning the gap. Germline V lookup: CDR1 GTSNPN, CDR2 SVGIG (reference sequence). The CDR3 sequence is CAWSGNNEQFF. The CDR3 DNA reads TGTGCCTGGAGCGGGAACAATGAGCAGTTCTTC.

The chain joins TRBV29-1 to TRBJ1-1; TRBD1 matches 12 bases. Germline values: CDR1 SQVTM, CDR2 ANQGSEA. CDR3 size: 14 residues. Unmatched junction bases numbered 9, after V lost 6 bases and J lost 7 bases. CDR3 sequence (DNA): TGCAGCGTGGGGGGACAGGGGGCTGTGATTGAAGCTTTCTTT. Translation: CSVGGQGAVIEAFF.

The chain employs TRBV7-3 and TRBJ2-2, with D tentatively TRBD1 (6 bases). CDR3 length: 15 amino acids. The germline V and J ends were trimmed by 5 bases and 5 bases, with 15 bases remaining between them. CDR1 is SGHTA and CDR2 is FQGTGA in the germline V gene. Here the CDR3 reads CASSPTFRGTGELFF. The CDR3 bases are TGTGCCAGCAGCCCTACCTTCAGGGGAACCGGGGAGCTGTTTTTT.

The chain is built from TRBV25-1 and TRBJ2-1, with D possibly being TRBD1 (6 bases). CDR1 is MGHDK, CDR2 SYGVNS, per germline. V dropped 6 bases and J dropped 1 base, with 7 bases sitting between them. The CDR3 is 13 residues long. CDR3 region: CASRGTSYNEQFF. CDR3 coding DNA: TGTGCCAGCAGAGGGACATCCTACAATGAGCAGTTCTTC.

The chain uses TRBV6-5 and TRBJ1-5, with D possibly TRBD1 on 5 matching bases. The V and J ends lost 7 bases and 5 bases respectively, with 18 bases between them. The CDR3 runs to 15 residues. Germline V gene lookup returns CDR1 MNHEY and CDR2 SVGAGI. In nucleotides, the CDR3 is TGTGCCAGCATGGTCAGGGTTGGAGGGCATCAGCCCCAGCATTTT. Translating gives CASMVRVGGHQPQHF.

This chain joins TRBV4-2 and TRBJ2-3; 7 nucleotides agree with TRBD2. CDR1 and CDR2 from the germline V gene are LGHNA and YNFKEQ. The CDR3 contains 15 residues. The J segment lost 2 bases and the V segment lost 4 bases, leaving 6 bases of the junction unmatched. This CDR3 reads CASSPTWDYTDTQYF. DNA for the CDR3: TGTGCCAGCAGCCCTACTTGGGACTACACAGATACGCAGTATTTT.

V gene TRBV2 combines with J gene TRBJ2-2, with TRBD2 matching over 8 bases. With V trimmed by 6 bases and J by 4 bases, 7 bases remained unmatched. The CDR3 sequence is 15 residues long. Germline lookup yields CDR1 SNHLY and CDR2 FYNNEI. The CDR3 sequence: CASSGGLAGTGELFF. DNA of the CDR3: TGTGCCAGCAGCGGAGGGCTAGCGGGCACCGGGGAGCTGTTTTTT.

The V call is TRBV6-1, the J call TRBJ2-2, with 10 bases aligning to TRBD2. Per germline, CDR1 MNHNS and CDR2 SASEGT. V shed 6 bases and J 6 bases; nucleotides not matched to a gene: 4. This CDR3 is built from 14 residues. The CDR3: CASRGTSEAGELFF. The CDR3 DNA follows: TGTGCCAGCAGGGGGACTAGCGAGGCCGGGGAGCTGTTTTTT.

V is TRBV15 and J is TRBJ2-7, with D possibly TRBD1 on 6 matching bases. CDR1 and CDR2 from the germline V gene are LNHNV and YYDKDF (reference sequence). Trimming took 3 bases from V and 1 from J, leaving 16 bases between them. The CDR3 consists of 16 residues. The CDR3 loop is CATSSPGVELSYEQYF. The CDR3 nucleotides are TGTGCCACCAGCAGCCCAGGGGTTGAGTTATCCTACGAGCAGTACTTC. Filled out from reference TRBV15 and TRBJ2-7, the complete variable domain reads DAMVIQNPRYQVTQFGKPVTLSCSQTLNHNVMYWYQQKSSQAPKLLFHYYDKDFNNEADTPDNFQSRRPNTSFCFLDIRSPGLGDTAMYLCATSSPGVELSYEQYFGPGTRLTVT.

The CDR3 DNA reads TGTGCCAGCAGCTCGGCAGGAAAAACCCCTCTGTGGTTGGAGACCCAGTACTTC. Amino acid sequence: CASSSAGKTPLWLETQYF. This sequence joins TRBV5-6 and TRBJ2-5; D unresolved. The CDR3 has 18 amino acids. Trimming removed 3 bases at V and 5 bases at J, with 26 bases between. In germline, CDR1 is SGHDT, CDR2 YYEEEE.

The CDR3 here is CASSTRGQGGYGYTF. The CDR3 nucleotides are TGTGCCAGCAGTACTCGGGGACAAGGTGGCTATGGCTACACCTTC. The chain joins TRBV6-1 to TRBJ1-2; the D gene is possibly TRBD1 (6 bases). Germline V gene lookup returns CDR1 MNHNS and CDR2 SASEGT. CDR3 length: 15 amino acids. Trimming took off 5 bases at V and 4 bases at J, with 17 bases between the two ends.

The chain uses TRBV10-3 and TRBJ2-1; perhaps TRBD1 as D (6 bases). This CDR3 contains 15 residues. V lost 2 bases to trimming and J lost 2 bases, with 10 bases between them. CDR1 and CDR2 from the germline V gene are ENHRY and SYGVKD. The CDR3 reads CAISERDTTYNEQFF. CDR3 in DNA: TGTGCCATCAGTGAGAGGGACACCACCTACAATGAGCAGTTCTTC.

V and J are TRBV6-1 and TRBJ1-1, with a possible D match to TRBD1 (6 bases). Trimming removed 0 bases from V and 1 base from J, with 15 bases in between. Germline V gene data show CDR1 as MNHNS and CDR2 as SASEGT. The CDR3 sequence is 17 residues long. The CDR3 DNA sequence: TGTGCCAGCAGTGAAGCTGTGGGGGCGCCACAGAACACTGAAGCTTTCTTT. This gives the protein CASSEAVGAPQNTEAFF.

The V and J genes are TRBV30 and TRBJ1-2; tentative D call: TRBD1 (5 bases). Germline V gives CDR1 GTSNPN, CDR2 SVGIG (reference sequence). This CDR3 region has 13 residues. V was cut by 0 bases and J by 4 bases, with 9 bases left in between. The CDR3 loop reads CAWSVSQGYGYTF. Here the CDR3 DNA reads TGTGCCTGGAGTGTATCCCAGGGCTATGGCTACACCTTC.

CDR3 nucleotides: TGTGCCAGTCAAGCGGGGAGGGGCGGGGAGCTGTTTTTT. This gives the protein CASQAGRGGELFF. This chain uses TRBV19 with TRBJ2-2, with TRBD2 matching over 7 bases. V trimming: 8 bases; J trimming: 7 bases; junction bases outside the gene matches: 7. The length of the CDR3 is 13 residues. The germline CDR1 and CDR2 sequences are LNHDA and SQIVND (reference sequence).

The chain employs TRBV27 and TRBJ1-5; D unresolved. Trimming shortened V by 1 base and J by 6 bases, and 10 bases separated the two germline ends. Germline loops: CDR1 MNHEY, CDR2 SMNVEV (reference sequence). The CDR3 consists of 14 residues. The CDR3 protein is CASSLFSGGQPQHF. The CDR3, as DNA: TGTGCCAGCAGTTTATTTAGCGGTGGTCAGCCCCAGCATTTT.

CDR3 amino acids: CASYSSGRFADTQYF. The CDR3 DNA reads TGTGCCAGCTACTCTAGCGGGAGGTTCGCAGATACGCAGTATTTT. The chain carries TRBV6-1 and TRBJ2-3; 11 nucleotides line up with TRBD2. The CDR3 consists of 15 residues. V trimming: 8 bases; J trimming: 4 bases; junction bases outside the gene matches: 8. Per the germline V gene, CDR1 is MNHNS and CDR2 is SASEGT.

V is TRBV6-7 and J is TRBJ1-4; 7 bases align to TRBD1. TRBV6-7 is classed as an ORF, of uncertain function. The CDR3 extends over 14 amino acids. The V gene end was trimmed by 8 bases and the J gene end by 4 bases; junction bases not matched to a gene: 7. The CDR3, as DNA: TGTGCCAGCCCCTGCGACAGGGTTAATGAAAAACTGTTTTTT. It specifies CASPCDRVNEKLFF.